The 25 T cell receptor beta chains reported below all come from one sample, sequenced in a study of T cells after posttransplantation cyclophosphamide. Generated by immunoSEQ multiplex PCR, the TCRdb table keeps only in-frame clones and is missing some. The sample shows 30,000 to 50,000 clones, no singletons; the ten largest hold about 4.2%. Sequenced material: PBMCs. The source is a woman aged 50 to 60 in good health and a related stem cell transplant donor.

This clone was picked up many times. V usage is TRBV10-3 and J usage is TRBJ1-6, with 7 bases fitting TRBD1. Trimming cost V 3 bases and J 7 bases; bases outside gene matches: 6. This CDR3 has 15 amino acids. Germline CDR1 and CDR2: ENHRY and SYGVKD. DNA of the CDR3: TGTGCCATCAGTGAAGGAGGGGGCCTGAATTCACCCCTCCACTTT. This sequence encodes CAISEGGGLNSPLHF.

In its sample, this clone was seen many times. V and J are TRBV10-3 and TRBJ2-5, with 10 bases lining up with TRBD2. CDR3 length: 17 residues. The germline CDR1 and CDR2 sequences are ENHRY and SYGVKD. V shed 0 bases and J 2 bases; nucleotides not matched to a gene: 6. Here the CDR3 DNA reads TGTGCCATCAGTGAGTCCGTGAGCGGGGGGGGTCAAGAGACCCAGTACTTC. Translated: CAISESVSGGGQETQYF.

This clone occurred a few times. Written as DNA, the CDR3 is TGCGCCAGCAGCTTCCGAGCGGGGGCGAATGAGCAGTTCTTC. Translation: CASSFRAGANEQFF. The V call is TRBV5-1, the J call TRBJ2-1; 8 bases match TRBD2. CDR1 and CDR2 from the germline V gene are SGHRS and YFSETQ. The CDR3 runs to 14 residues. V dropped 2 bases and J dropped 7; count of bases not matched to a gene: 5.

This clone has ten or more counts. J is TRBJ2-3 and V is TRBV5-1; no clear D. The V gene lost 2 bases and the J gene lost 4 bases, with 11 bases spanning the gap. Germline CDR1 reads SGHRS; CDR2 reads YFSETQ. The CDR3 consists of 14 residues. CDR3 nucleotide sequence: TGCGCCAGCAGCTTCAGGATTTTTTCAGATACGCAGTATTTT. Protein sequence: CASSFRIFSDTQYF.

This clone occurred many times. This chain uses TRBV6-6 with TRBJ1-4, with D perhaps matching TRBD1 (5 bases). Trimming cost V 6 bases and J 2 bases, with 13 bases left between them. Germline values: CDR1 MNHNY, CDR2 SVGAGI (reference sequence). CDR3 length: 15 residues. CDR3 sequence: CASSDSRATNEKLFF. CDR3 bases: TGTGCCAGCAGCGATTCCAGGGCGACTAATGAAAAACTGTTTTTT.

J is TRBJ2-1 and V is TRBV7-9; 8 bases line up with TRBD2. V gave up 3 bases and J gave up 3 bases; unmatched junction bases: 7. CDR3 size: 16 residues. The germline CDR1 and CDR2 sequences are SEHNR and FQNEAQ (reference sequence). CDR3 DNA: TGTGCCAGCAGCTTCGGCGGCGGGGGGAGCTACAATGAGCAGTTCTTC. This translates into CASSFGGGGSYNEQFF.

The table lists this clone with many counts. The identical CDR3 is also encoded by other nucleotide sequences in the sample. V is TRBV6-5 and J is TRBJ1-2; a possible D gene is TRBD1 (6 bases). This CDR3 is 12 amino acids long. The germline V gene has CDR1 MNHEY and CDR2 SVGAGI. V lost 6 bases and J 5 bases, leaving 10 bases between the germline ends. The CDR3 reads CASRDSLYGYTF. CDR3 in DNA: TGTGCCAGCAGGGACAGCCTTTATGGCTACACCTTC.

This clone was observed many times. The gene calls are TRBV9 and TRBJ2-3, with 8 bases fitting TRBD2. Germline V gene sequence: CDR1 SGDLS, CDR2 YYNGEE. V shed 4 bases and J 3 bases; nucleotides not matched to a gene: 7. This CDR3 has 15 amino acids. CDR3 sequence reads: CASSPREGKTDTQYF. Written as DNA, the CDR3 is TGTGCCAGCAGCCCTCGGGAGGGGAAAACAGATACGCAGTATTTT.

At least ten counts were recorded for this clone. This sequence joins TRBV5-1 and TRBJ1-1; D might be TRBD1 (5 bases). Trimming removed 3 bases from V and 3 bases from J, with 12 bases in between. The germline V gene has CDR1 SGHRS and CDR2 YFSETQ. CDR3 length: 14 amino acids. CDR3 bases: TGCGCCAGCAGCTCATGGACGGGGGACACTGAAGCTTTCTTT. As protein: CASSSWTGDTEAFF. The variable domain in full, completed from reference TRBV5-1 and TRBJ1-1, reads KAGVTQTPRYLIKTRGQQVTLSCSPISGHRSVSWYQQTPGQGLQFLFEYFSETQRNKGNFPGRFSGRQFSNSRSEMNVSTLELGDSALYLCASSSWTGDTEAFFGQGTRLTVV.

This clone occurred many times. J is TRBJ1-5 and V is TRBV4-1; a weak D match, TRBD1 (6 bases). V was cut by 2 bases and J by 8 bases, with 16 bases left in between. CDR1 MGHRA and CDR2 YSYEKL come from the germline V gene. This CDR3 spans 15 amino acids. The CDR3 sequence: CASSQPWDTGEPQHF. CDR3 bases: TGCGCCAGCAGCCAACCCTGGGACACAGGAGAGCCCCAGCATTTT.

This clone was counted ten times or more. CDR3: CASSQGLAGVSQYF. In DNA, the CDR3 is TGCGCCAGCAGCCAGGGACTAGCGGGGGTATCGCAGTACTTC. The chain joins TRBV4-1 to TRBJ2-5; 14 positions agree with TRBD2. Germline-derived CDR1 and CDR2 are MGHRA and YSYEKL. This CDR3 spans 14 amino acids. The junction had 5 bases not matched to a gene; V was cut back by 3 bases and J by 11 bases.

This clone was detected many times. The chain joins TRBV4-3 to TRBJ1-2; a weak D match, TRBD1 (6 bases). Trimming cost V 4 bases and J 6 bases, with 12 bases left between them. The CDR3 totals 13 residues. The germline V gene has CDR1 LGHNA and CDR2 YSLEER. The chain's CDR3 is CASSRKQGDGYTF. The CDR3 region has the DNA TGCGCCAGCAGCCGAAAACAGGGAGATGGCTACACCTTC.

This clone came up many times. Here the CDR3 DNA reads TGCGCCAGCAGCCATCTAAACACCATATATTTT. This codes for CASSHLNTIYF. The chain links TRBV4-1 to TRBJ1-3; D is undetermined. The CDR3 covers 11 residues. The germline V gene has CDR1 MGHRA and CDR2 YSYEKL. V was cut by 3 bases and J by 6 bases, with 3 bases left in between.

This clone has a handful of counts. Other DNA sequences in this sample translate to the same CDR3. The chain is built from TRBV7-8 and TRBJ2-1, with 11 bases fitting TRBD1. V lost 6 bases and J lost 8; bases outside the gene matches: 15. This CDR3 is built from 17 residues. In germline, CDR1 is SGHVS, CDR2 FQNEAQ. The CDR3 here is CASSPPRGQGAMDEQFF. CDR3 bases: TGTGCCAGCAGTCCCCCCCGCGGACAGGGGGCTATGGATGAGCAGTTCTTC.

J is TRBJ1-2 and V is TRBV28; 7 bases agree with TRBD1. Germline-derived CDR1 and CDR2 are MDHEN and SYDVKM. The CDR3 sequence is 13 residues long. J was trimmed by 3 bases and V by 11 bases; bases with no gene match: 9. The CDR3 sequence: CASCKGGDYGYTF. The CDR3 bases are TGTGCCTCCTGTAAAGGGGGCGACTATGGCTACACCTTC.

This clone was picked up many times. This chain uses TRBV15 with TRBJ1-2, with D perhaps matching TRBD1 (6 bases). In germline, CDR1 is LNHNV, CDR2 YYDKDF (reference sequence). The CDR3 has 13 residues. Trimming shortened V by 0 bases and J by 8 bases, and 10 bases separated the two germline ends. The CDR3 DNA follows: TGTGCCACCAGCAGAGACGCAGGGGACGGCTACACCTTC. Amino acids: CATSRDAGDGYTF.

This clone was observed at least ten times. CDR3 sequence (DNA): TGCGCCAGCAGCTTGGACGGGGGGCGGAACACCGGGGAGCTGTTTTTT. It encodes CASSLDGGRNTGELFF. The V and J genes are TRBV5-1 and TRBJ2-2; a possible D gene is TRBD2 (7 bases). Germline loops: CDR1 SGHRS, CDR2 YFSETQ. The CDR3 runs 16 residues. Trimming shortened V by 0 bases and J by 1 base, and 10 bases separated the two germline ends.

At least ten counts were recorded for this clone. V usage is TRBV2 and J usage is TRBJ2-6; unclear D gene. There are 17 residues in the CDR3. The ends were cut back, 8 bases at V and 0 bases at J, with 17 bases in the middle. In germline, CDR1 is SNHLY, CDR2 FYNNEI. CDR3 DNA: TGTGCCAGCTTAATAAGAGTATTTCCCTCTGGGGCCAACGTCCTGACTTTC. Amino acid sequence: CASLIRVFPSGANVLTF.

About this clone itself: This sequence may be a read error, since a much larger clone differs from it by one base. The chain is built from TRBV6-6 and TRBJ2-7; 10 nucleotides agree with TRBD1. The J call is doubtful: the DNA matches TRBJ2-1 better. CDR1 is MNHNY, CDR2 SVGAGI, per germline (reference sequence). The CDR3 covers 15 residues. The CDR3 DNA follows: TGTGCCAGCAGCGCCGGGACAGGGGTGTACAATGAGCAGTTCTTC. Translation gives CASSAGTGVYNEQFF.

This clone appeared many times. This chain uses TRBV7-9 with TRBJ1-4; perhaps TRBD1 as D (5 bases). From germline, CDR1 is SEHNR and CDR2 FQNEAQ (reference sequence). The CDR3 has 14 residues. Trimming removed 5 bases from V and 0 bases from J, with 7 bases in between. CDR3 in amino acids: CASSRDSTNEKLFF. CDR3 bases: TGTGCCAGCAGCCGGGACTCAACTAATGAAAAACTGTTTTTT.

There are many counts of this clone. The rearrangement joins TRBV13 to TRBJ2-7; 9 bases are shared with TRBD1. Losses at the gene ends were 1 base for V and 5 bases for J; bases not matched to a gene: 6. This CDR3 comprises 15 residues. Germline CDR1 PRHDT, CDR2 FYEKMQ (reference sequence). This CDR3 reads CASSLERTGANEQYF. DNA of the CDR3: TGTGCCAGCAGCTTAGAGCGGACAGGGGCGAACGAGCAGTACTTC.

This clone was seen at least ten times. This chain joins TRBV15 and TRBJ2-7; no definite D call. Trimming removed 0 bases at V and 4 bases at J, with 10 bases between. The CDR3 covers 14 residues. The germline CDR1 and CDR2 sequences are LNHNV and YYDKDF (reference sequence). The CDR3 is CATSRDPSVYEQYF. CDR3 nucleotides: TGTGCCACCAGCAGAGATCCCTCCGTGTACGAGCAGTACTTC.

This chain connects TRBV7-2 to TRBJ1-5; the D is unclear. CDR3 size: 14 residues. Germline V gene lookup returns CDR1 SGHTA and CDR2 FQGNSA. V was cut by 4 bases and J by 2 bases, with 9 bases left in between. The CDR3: CASSSGGGNQPQHF. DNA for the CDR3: TGTGCCAGCAGCTCGGGCGGGGGCAATCAGCCCCAGCATTTT. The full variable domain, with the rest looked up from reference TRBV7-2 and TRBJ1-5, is GAGVSQSPSNKVTEKGKDVELRCDPISGHTALYWYRQSLGQGLEFLIYFQGNSAPDKSGLPSDRFSAERTGGSVSTLTIQRTQQEDSAVYLCASSSGGGNQPQHFGDGTRLSIL.

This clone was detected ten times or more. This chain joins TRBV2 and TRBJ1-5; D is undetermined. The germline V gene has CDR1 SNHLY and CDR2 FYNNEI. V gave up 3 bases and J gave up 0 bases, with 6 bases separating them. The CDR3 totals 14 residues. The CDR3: CASSETSSNQPQHF. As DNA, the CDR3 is TGTGCCAGCAGTGAGACTTCTAGCAATCAGCCCCAGCATTTT.

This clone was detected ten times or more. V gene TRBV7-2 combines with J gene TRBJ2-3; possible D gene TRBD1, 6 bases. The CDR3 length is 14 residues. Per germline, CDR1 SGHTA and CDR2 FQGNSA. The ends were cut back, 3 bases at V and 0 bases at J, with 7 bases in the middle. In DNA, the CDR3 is TGTGCCAGCAGCTTTAGGGGGAGCACAGATACGCAGTATTTT. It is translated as CASSFRGSTDTQYF.